This TCR beta chain was identified during a study of blood T cell repertoires in COVID-19. Clones were sequenced by immunoSEQ multiplex PCR, and TCRdb holds only the in-frame ones, with some missing. Of about 160,000 clones listed, 75% to 80% are singletons. This clone was detected a few times. CDR3 size: 12 residues. In germline, CDR1 is LGHDT, CDR2 YNNKEL (reference sequence). Trimming took off 1 base at V and 4 bases at J, with 5 bases between the two ends. V is TRBV3-1 (or the pseudogene TRBV3-2) and J is TRBJ2-7, with D tentatively TRBD2 (5 bases). The clonotype comes from a woman aged 80 or over with acute or convalescent COVID-19. Material for sequencing was peripheral blood. This CDR3 reads CASSQGGYEQYF. DNA for the CDR3: TGTGCCAGCAGCCAAGGAGGGTACGAGCAGTACTTC.